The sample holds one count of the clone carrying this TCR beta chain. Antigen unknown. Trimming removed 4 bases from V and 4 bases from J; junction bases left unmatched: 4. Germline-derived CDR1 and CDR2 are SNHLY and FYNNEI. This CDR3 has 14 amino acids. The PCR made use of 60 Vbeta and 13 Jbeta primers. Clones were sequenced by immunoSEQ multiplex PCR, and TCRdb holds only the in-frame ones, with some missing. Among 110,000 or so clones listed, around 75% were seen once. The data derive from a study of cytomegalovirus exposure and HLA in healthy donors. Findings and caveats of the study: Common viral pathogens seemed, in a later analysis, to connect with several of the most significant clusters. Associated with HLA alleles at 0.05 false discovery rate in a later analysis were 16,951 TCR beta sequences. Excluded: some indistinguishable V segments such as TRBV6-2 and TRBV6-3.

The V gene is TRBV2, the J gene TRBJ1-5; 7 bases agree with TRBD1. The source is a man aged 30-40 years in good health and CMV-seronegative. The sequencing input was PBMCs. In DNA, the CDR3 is TGTGCCAGCAGTGCTACAGGGGTAAATCAGCCCCAGCATTTT. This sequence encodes CASSATGVNQPQHF.